The 12 T cell receptor beta chains below were found in one sample sequenced in a study of T cells in Graves' hyperthyroidism and ophthalmopathy. The TCR beta CDR3 regions underwent amplification using RNA transcripts as the source. RT-PCR in the first round (using the HTBI primer set) targeted the TCR CDR3. In TCRdb, the multiplex PCR reads were re-called with MiXCR into one record per CDR3 protein. Of about 350,000 distinct CDR3 sequences in the sample, around 15% were seen once. Sequenced sample: blood. The receptors were gathered from a woman in her 40s with Graves' ophthalmopathy.

This clonotype appeared many times. The V gene is TRBV10-3, the J gene TRBJ2-3; 10 nucleotides match TRBD2. The CDR3 runs to 17 residues. The germline V gene encodes CDR1 ENHRY and CDR2 SYGVKD. The V gene end was trimmed by 3 bases and the J gene end by 2 bases; junction bases not matched to a gene: 8. CDR3 DNA: TGTGCCATCAGTGAATTAGCGGGAGGATTATCCACAGATACGCAGTATTTT. Translating it yields CAISELAGGLSTDTQYF.

This chain uses TRBV7-2 with TRBJ1-6; D gene unclear. The CDR3 is 16 amino acids. Germline loops: CDR1 SGHTA, CDR2 FQGNSA. V dropped 3 bases and J dropped 5 bases, with 14 bases sitting between them. CDR3 amino acids: CASSFSAVKNNSPLHF. The DNA for the CDR3 is TGTGCCAGCAGCTTTTCGGCAGTTAAAAATAATTCACCCCTCCACTTT.

This clonotype was seen repeatedly, ten times or more. The chain employs TRBV6-1 and TRBJ1-5, with a weak D call TRBD1 (6 bases). The CDR3 runs 15 residues. Germline V lookup: CDR1 MNHNS, CDR2 SASEGT. V was shortened by 5 bases and J by 0 bases, with 11 bases between the two germline ends. The CDR3 sequence: CASSPWTDSNQPQHF. CDR3 in DNA: TGTGCCAGCAGTCCCTGGACAGATAGCAATCAGCCCCAGCATTTT.

There are a few counts of this clonotype. This rearrangement joins TRBV4-1 to TRBJ2-3, with 8 bases lining up with TRBD1. The CDR3 runs to 15 residues. Germline-derived CDR1 and CDR2 are MGHRA and YSYEKL. Trimming at V came to 5 bases and at J to 4 bases, leaving 8 bases not matched to a gene. For the CDR3, the DNA is TGCGCCAGCAGCATCTCTGGACAGGGAGCAGATACGCAGTATTTT. Protein sequence: CASSISGQGADTQYF.

This clonotype was seen at least ten times. The genes are TRBV12-3 or TRBV12-4 and TRBJ2-1; TRBD2 matches 9 bases. Trimming cost V 7 bases and J 7 bases; bases outside gene matches: 20. This CDR3 comprises 18 residues. The CDR3 reads CASTDTVRLAGLFNEQFF. CDR3 DNA sequence: TGTGCCAGCACCGATACGGTTCGGCTAGCGGGGTTGTTTAATGAGCAGTTCTTC.

This clonotype was picked up a small number of times. The rearrangement joins TRBV10-2 to TRBJ2-5; 8 bases fit TRBD2. V was pared by 7 bases and J by 3 bases, with 10 bases of the junction left unmatched. CDR1 and CDR2 (germline): WSHSY, SAAADI. The CDR3 extends over 15 amino acids. The CDR3 DNA sequence: TGCGCCAGCAAGGAACGCGGGAGGCCCGAAGAGACCCAGTACTTC. As protein: CASKERGRPEETQYF.

There are many counts of this clonotype. The rearrangement joins TRBV10-2 to TRBJ1-1, with TRBD1 matching over 7 bases. V shed 0 bases, J shed 10 bases, and the junction held 5 bases outside the gene matches. CDR3 length: 13 residues. The germline V gene has CDR1 WSHSY and CDR2 SAAADI. This CDR3 reads CASSESQQGVAFF. In DNA, the CDR3 is TGCGCCAGCAGTGAGTCCCAGCAGGGGGTAGCTTTCTTT.

The chain joins TRBV19 to TRBJ1-5; 8 bases match TRBD1. CDR1 and CDR2 (germline): LNHDA, SQIVND (reference sequence). The CDR3 length is 15 residues. With V trimmed by 3 bases and J by 6 bases, 7 bases remained unmatched. The CDR3 is CASSIPRGQGQPQHF. The CDR3 coding sequence is TGTGCCAGTAGTATCCCCAGGGGGCAGGGTCAGCCCCAGCATTTT.

The sample holds many counts of this clonotype. The chain carries TRBV28 and TRBJ2-7; TRBD2 matches at 14 bases. Per the germline V gene, CDR1 is MDHEN and CDR2 is SYDVKM. V lost 4 bases, J lost 1 base, and 12 bases stayed unmatched. CDR3 length equals 19 residues. CDR3 residues: CASSSSIPGTSGSSYEQYF. The CDR3 coding sequence is TGTGCCAGCAGTTCCTCCATACCCGGGACTAGCGGGAGTTCCTACGAGCAGTACTTC.

This clonotype was counted ten times or more. This chain uses TRBV7-9 with TRBJ1-4; tentative D call: TRBD1 (5 bases). The V gene's germline CDR1 is SEHNR and CDR2 FQNEAQ (reference sequence). Trimming removed 11 bases from V and 11 bases from J, with 24 bases in between. The CDR3 totals 14 residues. CDR3 DNA: TGTGCCTCGGGCCCGTTATCAGGGTCTGGCAAACTGTTTTTT. This translates into CASGPLSGSGKLFF.

This clonotype showed up just a few times. The chain combines TRBV25-1 with TRBJ2-3; maybe TRBD1 (8 bases). Germline CDR1 and CDR2: MGHDK and SYGVNS. V gave up 4 bases and J gave up 1 base, with 18 bases separating them. This CDR3 spans 17 amino acids. The CDR3 protein is CASSGKGQGGGTDTQYF. In DNA, the CDR3 is TGTGCCAGCAGTGGCAAAGGACAGGGAGGGGGCACAGATACGCAGTATTTT.

In this sample, this clonotype turned up a few times. The rearrangement joins TRBV18 to TRBJ1-4; 8 bases are a match to TRBD1. CDR3 size: 14 residues. Trimming cost V 5 bases and J 6 bases; bases outside gene matches: 5. Germline loops: CDR1 KGHSH, CDR2 LQKENI. CDR3 bases: TGTGCCAGCTCAATCGACAGGGGAGATGAAAAACTGTTTTTT. Protein: CASSIDRGDEKLFF.